Following are 27 T cell receptor beta chains from one sample sequenced in a study of T cells in Graves' hyperthyroidism and ophthalmopathy. Researchers amplified the TCR beta CDR3 regions from RNA transcripts. First-round RT-PCR of the TCR CDR3 relied on the HTBI primer set. TCRdb used MiXCR to reprocess the multiplex PCR reads, holding one entry per CDR3 protein. The data show hundreds of thousands of distinct CDR3 sequences, 14% seen once. Sequencing was carried out using blood. The receptors stem from a young woman with Graves' hyperthyroidism.

About this clonotype: It may be a read error: a sequence one base away is much more abundant. This chain uses TRBV11-2 with TRBJ2-5; 7 bases are shared with TRBD1. The assigned J gene may be wrong: the sequence end matches TRBJ2-1 better. The germline gives CDR1 SGHAT, CDR2 FQNNGV. The CDR3 contains 14 residues. CDR3 loop: CASSSSGGIETQFF. The CDR3 bases are TGTGCCAGCAGCTCATCAGGGGGAATCGAGACCCAGTTCTTC.

This clonotype was recorded at least ten times. This rearrangement joins TRBV12-3 or TRBV12-4 to TRBJ1-5, with a possible D match to TRBD1 (5 bases). The CDR3 contains 14 residues. V lost 4 bases and J 9 bases, leaving 16 bases between the germline ends. The CDR3 reads CASSWDQGGLPQHF. Written as DNA, the CDR3 is TGTGCCAGCAGTTGGGATCAGGGCGGGTTGCCCCAGCATTTT.

CDR3 DNA sequence: TGTGCCAGCAGCTTAGTTAGGGGACAACCTGGGTATGGCTACACCTTC. Protein product: CASSLVRGQPGYGYTF. The V and J genes are TRBV7-2 and TRBJ1-2; D is possibly TRBD1 (6 bases). Germline assignment: CDR1 SGHTA and CDR2 FQGNSA. V lost 1 base and J 5 bases, leaving 17 bases between the germline ends. The CDR3 extends over 16 amino acids.

The CDR3 DNA reads TGTGCCAGCACTGAACAGGAGCTCTTAGGATATGGCTACACCTTC. Residues: CASTEQELLGYGYTF. The V call is TRBV6-2 or TRBV6-3, the J call TRBJ1-2; a possible D gene is TRBD1 (5 bases). Germline CDR1 reads MNHEY; CDR2 reads SVGEGT. The CDR3 sequence is 15 residues long. Trimming took off 7 bases at V and 5 bases at J, with 20 bases between the two ends.

This clonotype has a count of ten or more. This sequence joins TRBV28 and TRBJ2-2; 8 positions agree with TRBD1. The junction had 5 bases not matched to a gene; V was cut back by 5 bases and J by 6 bases. This CDR3 has 14 residues. Germline CDR1 MDHEN, CDR2 SYDVKM. The CDR3 DNA reads TGTGCCAGCAGTATGGACAGGGTATCCGGGGAGCTGTTTTTT. It encodes CASSMDRVSGELFF.

This clonotype was counted many times. This chain joins TRBV28 and TRBJ2-2, with D tentatively TRBD1 (5 bases). The CDR3 consists of 17 residues. Germline loops: CDR1 MDHEN, CDR2 SYDVKM. The V end lost 1 base, the J end lost 2 bases, and 14 bases lay between the germline ends. The CDR3 coding sequence is TGTGCCAGCAGTTTATCGGGTGGCTGGGGCAACACCGGGGAGCTGTTTTTT. Its protein product is CASSLSGGWGNTGELFF.

V is TRBV20-1 and J is TRBJ2-2; D is ambiguous. Per the germline V gene, CDR1 is DFQATT and CDR2 is SNEGSKA (reference sequence). The CDR3 totals 12 residues. Trimming removed 3 bases from V and 6 bases from J, with 8 bases in between. Here the CDR3 reads CSARAGAGELFF. The CDR3, as DNA: TGCAGTGCTAGGGCTGGCGCCGGGGAGCTGTTTTTT.

This clonotype was counted ten times or more. This chain joins TRBV12-3 or TRBV12-4 and TRBJ1-2, with D perhaps TRBD1 (5 bases). CDR3 length equals 14 residues. The V end lost 4 bases, the J end lost 3 bases, and 12 bases lay between the germline ends. This CDR3 reads CASSSLRGYYGYTF. Here the CDR3 DNA reads TGTGCCAGCAGTTCCCTCCGGGGGTACTATGGCTACACCTTC.

Comment on this clonotype: Given a much more abundant clone one base away, this may be a read error. This rearrangement joins TRBV11-3 to TRBJ1-1; TRBD1 matches 10 bases. Germline V gene sequence: CDR1 SGHNT, CDR2 YENEEA. The CDR3 is 15 residues long. As DNA, the CDR3 is TGTACCAGCGGCAATGCCGGGACAGGGGACACTGAAGCTTTCTTT. Its translation: CTSGNAGTGDTEAFF.

The chain links TRBV6-1 to TRBJ1-1; 8 bases are shared with TRBD1. The CDR3 is 15 residues long. The germline CDR1 and CDR2 sequences are MNHNS and SASEGT. Germline trimming cut 5 bases from V and 1 base from J; bases unmatched to any gene: 6. The CDR3 bases are TGTGCCAGCAGTAATAACAGGGGGGCGAACACTGAAGCTTTCTTT. Translating gives CASSNNRGANTEAFF.

This clonotype was picked up many times. The gene calls are TRBV28 and TRBJ2-1; D not certain. V lost 2 bases, J lost 7 bases, and 12 bases lay in between. Germline lookup yields CDR1 MDHEN and CDR2 SYDVKM. CDR3 length: 14 residues. The CDR3 sequence is CASSLLPASNEQFF. The CDR3 nucleotides are TGTGCCAGCAGTTTACTACCCGCCTCGAATGAGCAGTTCTTC.

Many counts were recorded for this clonotype. The chain recombines TRBV30 with TRBJ2-5; possible D gene TRBD2, 5 bases. CDR3 length: 14 amino acids. V lost 2 bases to trimming and J lost 1 base, with 11 bases between them. Germline V CDR1 and CDR2: GTSNPN, SVGIG (reference sequence). CDR3 protein: CAWSPNGVQETQYF. DNA for the CDR3: TGTGCCTGGAGTCCGAACGGGGTCCAAGAGACCCAGTACTTC.

This clonotype was counted only a few times. V gene TRBV5-1 combines with J gene TRBJ1-6, with a possible D match to TRBD1 (6 bases). Trimming took 0 bases from V and 9 from J, leaving 13 bases between them. Germline CDR1 reads SGHRS; CDR2 reads YFSETQ. The CDR3 contains 15 residues. DNA for the CDR3: TGCGCCAGCAGCTTGGGTACACAGGGAGGTTCACCCCTCCACTTT. Protein: CASSLGTQGGSPLHF.

This clonotype occurred a few times. The chain is built from TRBV27 and TRBJ2-1; D not resolved. Between the trimmed V and J ends, which lost 7 bases and 5 bases, there was a span of 15 bases. CDR3 length: 14 amino acids. Per the germline V gene, CDR1 is MNHEY and CDR2 is SMNVEV (reference sequence). The CDR3 DNA follows: TGTGCCAGCAATCTCGGAATGGGTAACAATGAGCAGTTCTTC. Its translation: CASNLGMGNNEQFF.

J is TRBJ2-7 and V is TRBV20-1, with TRBD2 matching over 8 bases. The CDR3 has 16 residues. Germline V lookup: CDR1 DFQATT, CDR2 SNEGSKA (reference sequence). V lost 0 bases, J lost 3 bases, and 10 bases stayed unmatched. In nucleotides, the CDR3 is TGCAGTGCTAGAGACCTAGTTATAGCGGGGAGCTACGAGCAGTACTTC. Its protein product is CSARDLVIAGSYEQYF.

In its sample, this clonotype was seen many times. Here the CDR3 reads CASSLWAGGMYEQYF. The CDR3 DNA sequence: TGTGCCAGCAGTTTATGGGCGGGAGGAATGTACGAGCAGTACTTC. V is TRBV28 and J is TRBJ2-7; TRBD2 agrees at 8 bases. CDR1 and CDR2 (germline): MDHEN, SYDVKM. V lost 0 bases to trimming and J lost 4 bases; unmatched junction nucleotides: 5. The CDR3 loop spans 15 amino acids.

This clonotype came up a few times. The chain couples TRBV7-2 to TRBJ2-1, with D perhaps matching TRBD1 or TRBD2 (5 bases each). The CDR3 is 16 residues long. V was cut by 5 bases and J by 0 bases, with 14 bases left in between. Germline loops: CDR1 SGHTA, CDR2 FQGNSA. In DNA, the CDR3 is TGTGCCAGCAGCGAGGGGCCTGGCGGCTCCTACAATGAGCAGTTCTTC. This translates into CASSEGPGGSYNEQFF.

This sequence joins TRBV27 and TRBJ2-5; TRBD2 matches 13 bases. Germline assignment: CDR1 MNHEY and CDR2 SMNVEV (reference sequence). V shed 6 bases, J shed 6 bases, and the junction held 19 bases outside the gene matches. This CDR3 is built from 19 residues. CDR3 loop: CASSRTVGLLAGGTQTQYF. The DNA for the CDR3 is TGTGCCAGCAGCCGAACGGTGGGGTTACTAGCGGGAGGGACCCAGACCCAGTACTTC.

About this clonotype itself: A much larger clone sits a single nucleotide away, making a read error possible. This chain uses TRBV30 with TRBJ1-5; D ambiguous. V was pared by 5 bases and J by 5 bases, with 19 bases between. CDR3 length: 15 amino acids. Per germline, CDR1 GTSNPN and CDR2 SVGIG (reference sequence). The CDR3 coding sequence is TGTGCCTGGGCCCTCGGCCGGACCGGTCATCAGCCCCAGCATTTT. It specifies CAWALGRTGHQPQHF.

This clonotype was counted at least ten times. CDR3 loop: CASSPIRGSGNTIYF. In nucleotides, the CDR3 is TGTGCCAGCAGCCCTATCAGGGGCTCTGGAAACACCATATATTTT. J is TRBJ1-3 and V is TRBV28; D may be TRBD1 (6 bases). The germline V gene has CDR1 MDHEN and CDR2 SYDVKM. Trimming took off 6 bases at V and 0 bases at J, with 12 bases between the two ends. The CDR3 spans 15 residues.

This clonotype was observed a few times. The gene calls are TRBV11-2 and TRBJ2-1, with 10 bases aligning to TRBD2. The CDR3 loop spans 17 amino acids. V was clipped by 1 base and J by 8 bases; unmatched bases: 11. The germline V gene has CDR1 SGHAT and CDR2 FQNNGV. In DNA, the CDR3 is TGTGCCAGCAGCTTAGGACGGCCGGGACTAGCGACCGATGAGCAGTTCTTC. Encoded protein: CASSLGRPGLATDEQFF.

This chain joins TRBV6-1 and TRBJ1-2; D gene uncertain. The V end was cut by 4 bases, the J end by 5 bases, with 20 bases between. The CDR3 sequence is 16 residues long. CDR1 is MNHNS and CDR2 is SASEGT in the germline V gene. CDR3 amino acids: CASSATYLDPPYGYTF. DNA of the CDR3: TGTGCCAGCAGTGCTACCTACCTAGACCCTCCGTATGGCTACACCTTC.

At least ten counts were recorded for this clonotype. CDR3 protein: CASKETVGSYEQYF. The DNA for the CDR3 is TGTGCCAGCAAAGAGACAGTGGGATCCTACGAGCAGTACTTC. The chain joins TRBV2 to TRBJ2-7, with D maybe TRBD1 (5 bases). Trimming removed 7 bases at V and 1 base at J, with 14 bases between. Germline-derived CDR1 and CDR2 are SNHLY and FYNNEI. There are 14 residues in the CDR3.

There are many counts of this clonotype. This chain joins TRBV7-8 and TRBJ2-1; no reliable D call. CDR1 and CDR2 (germline): SGHVS, FQNEAQ. The CDR3 extends over 15 amino acids. V gave up 1 base and J gave up 2 bases, with 9 bases separating them. This CDR3 is CASSLGEQAYNEQFF. CDR3 DNA: TGTGCCAGCAGCTTAGGTGAGCAGGCCTACAATGAGCAGTTCTTC.

The J gene is TRBJ1-2, the V gene TRBV25-1; the D is unclear. CDR1 is MGHDK, CDR2 SYGVNS, per germline. Trimming took off 3 bases at V and 2 bases at J, with 7 bases between the two ends. This CDR3 comprises 13 residues. DNA for the CDR3: TGTGCCAGCAGTGATGGAGGGAACTATGGCTACACCTTC. It yields the protein CASSDGGNYGYTF.

The sample holds many counts of this clonotype. The chain joins TRBV4-1 to TRBJ2-7, with 7 bases fitting TRBD2. The CDR3 consists of 18 residues. CDR1 MGHRA and CDR2 YSYEKL come from the germline V gene. The ends lost 4 bases at V and 0 bases at J; junction bases unmatched: 15. The CDR3 nucleotides are TGCGCCAGCAGCCGAAATTGGAAAGCTAGCGGAAGCTCCTACGAGCAGTACTTC. Protein product: CASSRNWKASGSSYEQYF.

The sample holds many counts of this clonotype. The germline gene is not matched at one end of the junction; a read error may be the cause. The rearrangement uses TRBV20-1 and TRBJ2-1; D is possibly TRBD2 (6 bases). CDR1 is DFQATT, CDR2 SNEGSKA, per germline (reference sequence). The CDR3 runs to 11 residues. This CDR3 is CSAGDGGAQFF. The DNA of the CDR3 is TGCAGTGCTGGAGACGGCGGGGCACAGTTCTTC.